The source of this TCR beta chain is a study of CD8+ T cells in alopecia areata. Germline-derived CDR1 and CDR2 are MDHEN and SYDVKM. V gave up 7 bases and J gave up 3 bases, with 14 bases separating them. The CDR3 runs to 14 residues. RNA was isolated and reverse transcribed to cDNA, the sequencing template. Generated by immunoSEQ multiplex PCR, the TCRdb table keeps only in-frame clones and is missing some. The sample holds 90,000 to 100,000 clones, around two fifths seen once. General observations from the study: Alopecia totalis/universalis scalp especially showed more expanded CD8+ clones than normal scalp. Between patients, shared TCR sequences were less clear than in mice. This was possibly due in part to HLA diversity in the patient population.

The study team obtained lesional scalp punch biopsies and peripheral blood from alopecia areata patients. Details on this clone: Its specificity is not known.

V usage is TRBV28 and J usage is TRBJ2-3; D could derive from TRBD1 or TRBD2 (5 bases each). This receptor was taken from a human donor with alopecia areata. Sequenced input: CD4+ T cells sorted from blood. The CDR3 here is CASKLGTATDTQYF. DNA of the CDR3: TGTGCCAGCAAACTAGGGACGGCGACAGATACGCAGTATTTT.